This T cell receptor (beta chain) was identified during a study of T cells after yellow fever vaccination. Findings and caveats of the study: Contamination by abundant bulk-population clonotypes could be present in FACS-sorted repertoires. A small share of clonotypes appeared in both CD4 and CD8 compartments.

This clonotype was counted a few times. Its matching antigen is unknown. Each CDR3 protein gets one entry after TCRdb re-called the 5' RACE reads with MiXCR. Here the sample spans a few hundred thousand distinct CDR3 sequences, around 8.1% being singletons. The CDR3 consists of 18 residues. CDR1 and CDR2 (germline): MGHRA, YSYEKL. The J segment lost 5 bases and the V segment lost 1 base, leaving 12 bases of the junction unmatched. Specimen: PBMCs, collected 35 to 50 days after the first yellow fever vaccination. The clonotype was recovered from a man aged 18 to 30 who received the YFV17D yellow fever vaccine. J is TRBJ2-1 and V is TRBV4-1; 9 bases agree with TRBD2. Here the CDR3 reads CASSQVAGGQIFNNEQFF. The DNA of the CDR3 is TGCGCCAGCAGCCAAGTGGCGGGGGGGCAAATCTTTAACAATGAGCAGTTCTTC.